This T cell receptor (beta chain) emerged from a study of blood T cell repertoires in COVID-19. This CDR3 spans 14 amino acids. V dropped 4 bases and J dropped 8; count of bases not matched to a gene: 6. The germline V gene encodes CDR1 SGDLS and CDR2 YYNGEE. Here immunoSEQ multiplex PCR was the method, and the copy in TCRdb shows in-frame clones only, minus some. The repertoire holds roughly 130,000 clones, with less than 80% as singletons. This clone was found a few times. This TCR derives from a man aged 60-69 years with acute or convalescent COVID-19. The chain has TRBV9 and TRBJ1-4; TRBD1 matches at 9 bases. Material for sequencing was peripheral blood. The CDR3 region is CASSPRQGGEKLFF. CDR3 nucleotide sequence: TGTGCCAGCAGCCCCCGACAGGGGGGCGAAAAACTGTTTTTT.